This entry lists 18 T cell receptor beta chains sequenced from one sample in a study of T cell repertoires in cytomegalovirus infection (dated by TCRdb to between 2017 and 2020). The sequencing machine was an Illumina HiSeq 1500. TCRdb trimmed public reads at Q25 via fastp, called clones via MiXCR and kept in-frame beta chains. A single entry per CDR3 protein holds the most common genes and DNA from its merged rows. The sample profile shows 700,000 to 850,000 distinct CDR3 sequences; roughly 33% of them were found once. Clones ranked in the top ten supply over 10% of the sample. The antigens these receptors bind are not known. According to the study, the label for this sample's treatment or condition signals: in vitro stimulation with specific CMV peptide epitopes to enrich CMV-specific T cells. This specimen consisted of cultured CD8+ T cells from PBMCs, obtained from culture after CMV antigen stimulation. All receptors come from a human donor in good health (CMV status not recorded). Some clones in this sample may be carry-over from other donors' samples.

This clonotype was recorded many times. The rearrangement uses TRBV7-8 and TRBJ2-1; 7 nucleotides align to TRBD2. The CDR3 contains 15 residues. Germline lookup yields CDR1 SGHVS and CDR2 FQNEAQ. With V trimmed by 0 bases and J by 3 bases, 2 bases remained unmatched. The CDR3 reads CASSLAGGNYNEQFF. The CDR3 region has the DNA TGTGCCAGCAGCTTAGCGGGGGGGAACTACAATGAGCAGTTCTTC.

This clonotype was seen more than once but under ten times. The V gene is TRBV27, the J gene TRBJ2-1, with D maybe TRBD1 (5 bases). Trimming pared 8 bases from V and 2 bases from J, leaving 19 bases between. CDR1 MNHEY and CDR2 SMNVEV come from the germline V gene (reference sequence). The CDR3 spans 16 residues. The CDR3 protein is CASGVGRRGAYNEQFF. DNA for the CDR3: TGTGCCAGCGGCGTGGGGCGTAGGGGCGCCTACAATGAGCAGTTCTTC.

This clonotype was recorded only once. Possible read error: a much larger clone is one base away. The rearrangement uses TRBV7-6 and TRBJ2-3, with TRBD2 matching 10 bases. CDR1 and CDR2 from the germline V gene are SGHVS and FNYEAQ. The CDR3 contains 16 residues. The junction had 13 bases not matched to a gene; V was cut back by 9 bases and J by 4 bases. CDR3 DNA sequence: TGTGCCAGGAGCAACACCCTAGCGGGGGAGGCAGATACGCAGTATTTT. Translated, it gives CARSNTLAGEADTQYF.

The CDR3 DNA follows: TGTGCCAGTAGTACCTTGACAGGGTCCGGTGAAGCTTTCTTT. It encodes CASSTLTGSGEAFF. The genes are TRBV19 and TRBJ1-1; TRBD1 matches at 7 bases. The CDR3 length is 14 residues. J was trimmed by 7 bases and V by 4 bases; bases with no gene match: 9. Germline loops: CDR1 LNHDA, CDR2 SQIVND (reference sequence).

The V call is TRBV7-2, the J call TRBJ1-2, with 7 bases that match TRBD1. Trimming at V came to 5 bases and at J to 4 bases, leaving 13 bases not matched to a gene. The CDR3 is 16 amino acids. Germline CDR1 is SGHTA and CDR2 is FQGNSA. The CDR3 DNA is TGTGCCAGCAGCACTCCCTTAGGGGGCGGCGGCTATGGCTACACCTTC. It specifies CASSTPLGGGGYGYTF.

This clonotype was counted only a few times. V usage is TRBV9 and J usage is TRBJ2-5; 10 bases map to TRBD2. CDR3 length: 14 amino acids. Germline-derived CDR1 and CDR2 are SGDLS and YYNGEE. J lost 4 bases, V lost 3 bases, and 3 bases had no gene match. CDR3: CASSASGGAETQYF. In DNA, the CDR3 is TGTGCCAGCAGCGCTAGCGGGGGAGCAGAGACCCAGTACTTC.

This clonotype was seen many times. This rearrangement joins TRBV7-6 to TRBJ2-7, with D hard to call. Germline CDR1 SGHVS, CDR2 FNYEAQ. The CDR3 spans 13 residues. The V end lost 1 base, the J end lost 7 bases, and 11 bases lay between the germline ends. The CDR3 loop is CASSLDRYQEQYV. CDR3 bases: TGTGCCAGCAGCTTAGACCGCTATCAAGAGCAGTACGTC.

The chain combines TRBV10-3 with TRBJ1-1, with D possibly matching TRBD1 (6 bases). Germline CDR1 reads ENHRY; CDR2 reads SYGVKD. V lost 0 bases to trimming and J lost 1 base, with 12 bases between them. CDR3 length equals 16 residues. The CDR3 sequence: CAISESWGGPNTEAFF. In DNA, the CDR3 is TGTGCCATCAGTGAGTCTTGGGGGGGCCCGAACACTGAAGCTTTCTTT.

The chain carries TRBV27 and TRBJ2-6; D ambiguous. Germline loops: CDR1 MNHEY, CDR2 SMNVEV (reference sequence). This CDR3 contains 15 residues. The V end lost 6 bases, the J end lost 0 bases, and 9 bases lay between the germline ends. CDR3 in DNA: TGTGCCAGCAGGACACTGAGCTCTGGGGCCAACGTCCTGACTTTC. Translated, it gives CASRTLSSGANVLTF.

This chain connects TRBV4-3 to TRBJ2-2; the match to TRBD2 covers 8 bases. The trim removed 0 bases at V and 4 bases at J, leaving 7 bases unmatched. CDR1 and CDR2 from the germline V gene are LGHNA and YSLEER. This CDR3 is built from 17 residues. CDR3 sequence: CASSQDIYRGGTGELFF. The CDR3 DNA is TGCGCCAGCAGCCAAGATATCTACCGGGGGGGCACCGGGGAGCTGTTTTTT.

The chain recombines TRBV10-3 with TRBJ1-5; D call uncertain. Germline V CDR1 and CDR2: ENHRY, SYGVKD. Trimming stripped 8 bases from V and 1 base from J, with 12 bases between. The CDR3 is 14 amino acids. This CDR3 reads CAISGEQSNQPQHF. The CDR3 DNA reads TGTGCCATCTCCGGTGAGCAGAGCAATCAGCCCCAGCATTTT.

This clonotype was picked up a small number of times. DNA for the CDR3: TGTGCCAGTACCGCGAGGGACAGACCCAATCAGCCCCAGCATTTT. Its protein product is CASTARDRPNQPQHF. This rearrangement joins TRBV19 to TRBJ1-5, with TRBD1 identical over 7 bases. Unmatched junction bases numbered 9, after V lost 7 bases and J lost 3 bases. Germline CDR1 reads LNHDA; CDR2 reads SQIVND (reference sequence). CDR3 length equals 15 residues. Full variable domain (remainder filled in from reference TRBV19 and TRBJ1-5): DGGITQSPKYLFRKEGQNVTLSCEQNLNHDAMYWYRQDPGQGLRLIYYSQIVNDFQKGDIAEGYSVSREKKESFPLTVTSAQKNPTAFYLCASTARDRPNQPQHFGDGTRLSIL.

CDR3 bases: TGTGCCAGCACCACCGGGACAGGGCTTGAAAAACTGTTTTTT. This translates into CASTTGTGLEKLFF. The chain is built from TRBV25-1 and TRBJ1-4; TRBD1 aligns across 9 bases. Germline loops: CDR1 MGHDK, CDR2 SYGVNS. The junction had 7 bases not matched to a gene; V was cut back by 7 bases and J by 7 bases. The CDR3 length is 14 residues.

The chain has TRBV27 and TRBJ1-2, with D unclear. Germline assignment: CDR1 MNHEY and CDR2 SMNVEV (reference sequence). V lost 5 bases and J lost 4, with 14 bases in between. This CDR3 has 14 amino acids. CDR3 region: CASSLSGPRYGYTF. The CDR3 nucleotides are TGTGCCAGCAGTCTCTCGGGTCCCCGCTATGGCTACACCTTC.

The chain recombines TRBV5-4 with TRBJ1-3; D remains ambiguous. This CDR3 is built from 18 residues. Trimming pared 4 bases from V and 1 base from J, leaving 21 bases between. Germline assignment: CDR1 SGHNT and CDR2 YYREEE (reference sequence). CDR3 amino acids: CASSPGSPLGVSGNTIYF. The CDR3 DNA reads TGTGCCAGCAGCCCGGGCTCCCCTCTTGGGGTTTCTGGAAACACCATATATTTT.

The chain joins TRBV20-1 to TRBJ2-7, with 8 bases identical to TRBD2. Germline lookup yields CDR1 DFQATT and CDR2 SNEGSKA (reference sequence). The CDR3 sequence is 14 residues long. J lost 2 bases, V lost 0 bases, and 3 bases had no gene match. The CDR3 sequence is CSARERGAPYEQYV. Written as DNA, the CDR3 is TGCAGTGCTAGAGAGCGGGGGGCTCCCTACGAGCAGTACGTC.

This chain connects TRBV15 to TRBJ1-2; unclear D gene. Per the germline V gene, CDR1 is LNHNV and CDR2 is YYDKDF (reference sequence). The length of the CDR3 is 16 residues. With 0 bases removed from V and 0 bases from J, the gap between germline ends came to 11 bases. CDR3 loop: CATSRDVALANYGYTF. DNA of the CDR3: TGTGCCACCAGCAGAGATGTGGCATTAGCTAACTATGGCTACACCTTC.

In this sample, this clonotype turned up a few times. This chain uses TRBV7-9 with TRBJ1-2; no reliable D call. V lost 5 bases, J lost 6 bases, and 7 bases lay in between. Germline V CDR1 and CDR2: SEHNR, FQNEAQ (reference sequence). The CDR3 contains 11 residues. This chain's CDR3 is CASSRIHGYTF. DNA of the CDR3: TGTGCCAGCAGCCGTATCCATGGCTACACCTTC.